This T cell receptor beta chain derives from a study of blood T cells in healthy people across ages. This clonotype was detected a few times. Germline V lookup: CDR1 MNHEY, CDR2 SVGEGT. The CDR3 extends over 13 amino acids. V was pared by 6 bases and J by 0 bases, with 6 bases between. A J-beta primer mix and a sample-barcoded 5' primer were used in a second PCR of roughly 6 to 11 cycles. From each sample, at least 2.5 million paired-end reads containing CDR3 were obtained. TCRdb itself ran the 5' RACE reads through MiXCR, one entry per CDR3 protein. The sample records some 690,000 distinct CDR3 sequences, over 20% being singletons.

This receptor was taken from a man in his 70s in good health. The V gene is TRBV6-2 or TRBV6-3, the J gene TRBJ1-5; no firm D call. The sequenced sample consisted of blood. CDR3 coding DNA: TGTGCCAGCAGGGACCATAGCAATCAGCCCCAGCATTTT. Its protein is CASRDHSNQPQHF.